Presented here are 19 T cell receptor beta chains from one specimen sequenced in a study of blood T cells in healthy people across ages (dated by TCRdb to 2014 to 2015). The method was 5' RACE. These reads were obtained on an Illumina HiSeq 2500. A second roughly 7 to 11 cycle PCR used a sample-barcoded 5' primer and a J-beta primer mix. In TCRdb, the public reads were trimmed at Q25 with fastp and aligned with MiXCR, with productive beta chains retained. Entries are consolidated by CDR3 protein sequence, retaining the most common genes and DNA. For this sample the table gives roughly 1,700,000 distinct CDR3 sequences, of which 28% were detected only once. The ten largest clones take up around 7.7% of the sample. Sequencing used blood. These receptors were obtained from a woman aged 30 to 39 in good health.

This clonotype was seen only a few times. This chain uses TRBV6-5 with TRBJ2-1; D is perhaps TRBD2 (5 bases). V lost 0 bases and J 4 bases, leaving 13 bases between the germline ends. From germline, CDR1 is MNHEY and CDR2 SVGAGI. There are 16 residues in the CDR3. The chain's CDR3 is CASSYSVGVVYNEQFF. The DNA for the CDR3 is TGTGCCAGCAGTTACTCGGTGGGAGTGGTGTACAATGAGCAGTTCTTC.

This clonotype was observed a handful of times. The rearrangement uses TRBV7-3 and TRBJ2-1; 12 bases agree with TRBD1. The CDR3 loop spans 16 amino acids. Germline-derived CDR1 and CDR2 are SGHTA and FQGTGA. Trimming at V came to 5 bases and at J to 7 bases, leaving 9 bases not matched to a gene. CDR3: CASSMPGQGAGNEQFF. The CDR3 DNA sequence: TGTGCCAGCAGCATGCCGGGACAGGGGGCAGGGAATGAGCAGTTCTTC.

This clonotype has ten or more counts. The chain carries TRBV11-2 and TRBJ2-5; D is ambiguous. V was pared by 3 bases and J by 7 bases, with 12 bases between. Germline CDR1 and CDR2: SGHAT and FQNNGV. The CDR3 extends over 13 amino acids. CDR3: CASSFLVSGTQYF. In DNA form, the CDR3 reads TGTGCCAGCAGCTTTTTGGTTTCGGGGACCCAGTACTTC.

This clonotype has more than one count but fewer than ten. Mismatch with germline at one junction end may stem from a read error. The rearrangement links TRBV18 to TRBJ2-7, with D possibly TRBD1 on 5 matching bases. Looked up from germline, CDR1 is KGHSH and CDR2 is LQKENI. There are 13 residues in the CDR3. Written as DNA, the CDR3 is TGTGTCAGCTCACAGGAGTTCTCCTACGAGCAGTACTTC. This sequence encodes CVSSQEFSYEQYF.

The table lists this clonotype with many counts. The V call is TRBV5-1, the J call TRBJ1-4, with TRBD1 identical over 11 bases. The junction had 6 bases not matched to a gene; V was cut back by 0 bases and J by 2 bases. The CDR3 is 18 amino acids. Per the germline V gene, CDR1 is SGHRS and CDR2 is YFSETQ. DNA for the CDR3: TGCGCCAGCAGCTTGGGGGACAGGGGGACGGCGACTAATGAAAAACTGTTTTTT. This sequence encodes CASSLGDRGTATNEKLFF.

The chain employs TRBV6-6 and TRBJ2-7, with unresolved D. V was cut by 2 bases and J by 6 bases, with 11 bases left in between. Germline values: CDR1 MNHNY, CDR2 SVGAGI (reference sequence). CDR3 length: 13 residues. The CDR3 nucleotides are TGTGCCAGCAGTTACGTAGGGCTGGGCGAGCAGTACTTC. This gives the protein CASSYVGLGEQYF.

Only a few counts were recorded for this clonotype. This chain links TRBV7-2 with TRBJ2-3; 10 nucleotides match TRBD1. The germline V gene has CDR1 SGHTA and CDR2 FQGNSA. V lost 0 bases to trimming and J lost 2 bases; unmatched junction nucleotides: 5. The CDR3 contains 17 residues. Here the CDR3 DNA reads TGTGCCAGCAGCTTAGCGGTGGGACAGGGGACCACAGATACGCAGTATTTT. Protein product: CASSLAVGQGTTDTQYF.

The V and J genes are TRBV7-2 and TRBJ1-2; D call uncertain. V lost 7 bases to trimming and J lost 2 bases, with 14 bases between them. Germline V gene sequence: CDR1 SGHTA, CDR2 FQGNSA. The CDR3 contains 14 residues. CDR3 sequence (DNA): TGTGCCAGCACCCCCTCGGACGGGAACTATGGCTACACCTTC. This translates into CASTPSDGNYGYTF.

About this clonotype itself: Its ends do not fully match the called genes, so a read error is possible. The V gene is TRBV7-2, the J gene TRBJ2-3; the match to TRBD2 covers 10 bases. The CDR3 consists of 15 residues. Germline lookup yields CDR1 SGHTA and CDR2 FQGNSA. CDR3 bases: TGTGCCAGCGCGGCCCAGCGGGAGGGGGCAGATGCGCAGTATTTT. It codes for CASAAQREGADAQYF.

A remark on this clonotype: Being one base from a much bigger clone, this may be a read error. V is TRBV20-1 and J is TRBJ2-5, with a possible D match to TRBD2 (5 bases). This CDR3 spans 12 amino acids. CDR1 and CDR2 from the germline V gene are DFQATT and SNEGSKA (reference sequence). Trimming took 4 bases from V and 11 from J, leaving 17 bases between them. CDR3: CSAKLATYDQYF. The CDR3 bases are TGCAGTGCTAAGCTAGCTACCTACGATCAGTACTTC.

The rearrangement links TRBV6-5 to TRBJ1-2; TRBD1 aligns across 7 bases. This CDR3 comprises 16 residues. Germline lookup yields CDR1 MNHEY and CDR2 SVGAGI. The ends lost 7 bases at V and 8 bases at J; junction bases unmatched: 19. CDR3 in DNA: TGTGCCAGCAAGAATAGAAAAGGACAGGCCTATGGAGGCTACACCTTC. Encoded protein: CASKNRKGQAYGGYTF.

A remark on this clonotype: A much larger clone differs from this one at a single base, so this may be a read error. The rearrangement joins TRBV20-1 to TRBJ2-7, with a weak D call TRBD1 (6 bases). Germline V gene sequence: CDR1 DFQATT, CDR2 SNEGSKA (reference sequence). CDR3 length: 14 residues. Trimming took 2 bases from V and 7 from J, leaving 18 bases between them. CDR3 DNA: TGCAGTGCTAGATCCGCCCAGGGGATAAATGAGCAGTACTTC. Translated, it gives CSARSAQGINEQYF.

Ten or more counts support this clonotype. The chain uses TRBV5-1 and TRBJ2-7, with no clear D. The germline CDR1 and CDR2 sequences are SGHRS and YFSETQ. The CDR3 totals 15 residues. Trimming removed 0 bases from V and 3 bases from J, with 13 bases in between. CDR3 sequence reads: CASSLGQNSLYEQYF. The DNA for the CDR3 is TGCGCCAGCAGCTTGGGTCAGAATTCTCTCTACGAGCAGTACTTC.

With respect to this clonotype: A much larger clone lies one base from this, so it may be a read error. CDR3 sequence: CAGSRTGGDYGYTF. CDR3 in DNA: TGTGCCGGCAGCCGGACAGGGGGAGACTATGGCTACACCTTC. The chain employs TRBV3-1 and TRBJ1-2; 10 nucleotides match TRBD1. Germline CDR1 reads LGHDT; CDR2 reads YNNKEL (reference sequence). This CDR3 comprises 14 residues.

This clonotype was observed once. This could be a read error, since a much larger clone is one nucleotide away. The CDR3 sequence is CTSSGSGQDNIQYF. The CDR3 nucleotides read TGTACCAGCAGCGGATCAGGCCAGGATAACATTCAGTACTTC. J is TRBJ2-4 and V is TRBV7-9, with D maybe TRBD2 (5 bases). CDR1 is SEHNR and CDR2 is FQNEAQ in the germline V gene (reference sequence). The CDR3 sequence is 14 residues long.

This CDR3 is CASRAGQYSGANVLTF. Written as DNA, the CDR3 is TGTGCCAGCAGAGCGGGACAGTACTCTGGGGCCAACGTCCTGACTTTC. This chain connects TRBV12-3 or TRBV12-4 to TRBJ2-6; D may correspond to TRBD1 or TRBD2 (7 bases each). The V end was cut by 6 bases, the J end by 0 bases, with 12 bases between. The length of the CDR3 is 16 residues.

This clonotype was recorded a few times. This chain links TRBV11-2 with TRBJ2-3; D uncertain. V was cut by 0 bases and J by 4 bases, with 8 bases left in between. CDR3 length: 14 residues. Germline V gene data show CDR1 as SGHAT and CDR2 as FQNNGV. The CDR3 coding sequence is TGTGCCAGCAGCTTAGATTGGCTGCCAGATACGCAGTATTTT. This encodes CASSLDWLPDTQYF.

This CDR3 reads CASRATGADQPQHF. CDR3 bases: TGCGCCAGCAGAGCAACAGGGGCAGATCAGCCCCAGCATTTT. This sequence joins TRBV5-1 and TRBJ1-5, with TRBD1 identical over 7 bases. Germline V gene lookup returns CDR1 SGHRS and CDR2 YFSETQ. The CDR3 sequence is 14 residues long. The ends lost 5 bases at V and 5 bases at J; junction bases unmatched: 7.

The rearrangement links TRBV6-6 to TRBJ2-3, with D tentatively TRBD1 (6 bases). Per germline, CDR1 MNHNY and CDR2 SVGAGI (reference sequence). The ends were cut back, 4 bases at V and 2 bases at J, with 13 bases in the middle. The CDR3 spans 15 residues. In DNA form, the CDR3 reads TGTGCCAGCAGTTCCTCAGGACAGTACACAGATACGCAGTATTTT. Its protein is CASSSSGQYTDTQYF.